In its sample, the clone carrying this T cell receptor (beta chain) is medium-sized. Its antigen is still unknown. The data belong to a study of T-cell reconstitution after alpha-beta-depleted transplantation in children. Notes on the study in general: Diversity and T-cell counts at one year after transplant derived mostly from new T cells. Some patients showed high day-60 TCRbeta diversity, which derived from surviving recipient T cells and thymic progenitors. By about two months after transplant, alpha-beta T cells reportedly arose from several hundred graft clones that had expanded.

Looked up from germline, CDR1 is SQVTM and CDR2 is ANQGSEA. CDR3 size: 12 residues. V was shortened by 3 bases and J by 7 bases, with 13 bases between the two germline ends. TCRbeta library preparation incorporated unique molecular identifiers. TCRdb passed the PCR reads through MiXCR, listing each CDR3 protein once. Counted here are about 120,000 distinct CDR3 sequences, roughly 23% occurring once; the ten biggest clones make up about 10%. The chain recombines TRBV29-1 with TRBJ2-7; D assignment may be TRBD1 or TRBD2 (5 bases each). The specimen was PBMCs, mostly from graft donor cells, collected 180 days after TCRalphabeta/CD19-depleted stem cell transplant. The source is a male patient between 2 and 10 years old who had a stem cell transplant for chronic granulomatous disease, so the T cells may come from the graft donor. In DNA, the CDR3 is TGCAGCGTTGACTACGGGACGCTTGAGCAGTACTTC. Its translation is CSVDYGTLEQYF.